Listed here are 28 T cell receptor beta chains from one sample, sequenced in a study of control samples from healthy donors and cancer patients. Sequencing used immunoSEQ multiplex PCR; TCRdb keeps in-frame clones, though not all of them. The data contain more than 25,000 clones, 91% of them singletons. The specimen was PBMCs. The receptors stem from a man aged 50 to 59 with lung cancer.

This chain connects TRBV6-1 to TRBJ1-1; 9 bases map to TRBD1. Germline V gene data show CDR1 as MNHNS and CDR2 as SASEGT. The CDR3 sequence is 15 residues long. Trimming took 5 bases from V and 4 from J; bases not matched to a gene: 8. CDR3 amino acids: CASSTRQGGGTEAFF. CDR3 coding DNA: TGTGCCAGCAGTACCCGACAGGGGGGCGGCACTGAAGCTTTCTTT.

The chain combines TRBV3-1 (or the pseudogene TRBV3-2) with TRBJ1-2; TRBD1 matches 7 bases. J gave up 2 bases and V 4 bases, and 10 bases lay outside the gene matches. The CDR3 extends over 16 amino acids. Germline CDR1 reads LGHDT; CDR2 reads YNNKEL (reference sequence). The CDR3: CASSLGTAASNYGYTF. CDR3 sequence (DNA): TGTGCCAGCAGCCTCGGGACAGCCGCGTCGAACTATGGCTACACCTTC.

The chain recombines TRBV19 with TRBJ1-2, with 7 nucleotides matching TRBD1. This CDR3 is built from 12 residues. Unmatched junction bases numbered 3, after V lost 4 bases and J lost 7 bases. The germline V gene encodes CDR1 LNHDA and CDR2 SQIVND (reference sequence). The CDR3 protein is CASSTRDSGYTF. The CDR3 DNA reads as TGTGCCAGTAGTACACGGGACAGTGGCTACACCTTC.

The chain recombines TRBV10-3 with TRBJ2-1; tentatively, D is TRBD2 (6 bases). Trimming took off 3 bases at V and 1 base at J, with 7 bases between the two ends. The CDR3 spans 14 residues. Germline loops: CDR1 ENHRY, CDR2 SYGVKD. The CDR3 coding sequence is TGTGCCATCAGTGACGGGGGTTCCTACAATGAGCAGTTCTTC. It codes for CAISDGGSYNEQFF.

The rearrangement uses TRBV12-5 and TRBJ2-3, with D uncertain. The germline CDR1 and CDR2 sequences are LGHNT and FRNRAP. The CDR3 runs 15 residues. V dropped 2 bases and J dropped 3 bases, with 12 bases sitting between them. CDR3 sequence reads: CASGLSPTSTDTQYF. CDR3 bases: TGTGCTAGTGGTTTGTCCCCGACGAGTACAGATACGCAGTATTTT.

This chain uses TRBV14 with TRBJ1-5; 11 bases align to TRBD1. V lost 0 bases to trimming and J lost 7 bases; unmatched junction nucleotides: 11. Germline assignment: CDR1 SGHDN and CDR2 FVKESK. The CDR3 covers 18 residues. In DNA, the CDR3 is TGTGCCAGCAGCCAAGAGGGAGCGGACAGGGGGCTAGGACAGCCCCAGCATTTT. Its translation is CASSQEGADRGLGQPQHF.

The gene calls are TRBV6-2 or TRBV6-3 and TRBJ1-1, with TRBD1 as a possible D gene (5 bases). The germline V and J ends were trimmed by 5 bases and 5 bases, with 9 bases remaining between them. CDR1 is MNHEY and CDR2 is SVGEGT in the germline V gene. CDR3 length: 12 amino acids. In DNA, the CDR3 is TGTGCCAGCAGTACAGGTTCGACTGAAGCTTTCTTT. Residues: CASSTGSTEAFF.

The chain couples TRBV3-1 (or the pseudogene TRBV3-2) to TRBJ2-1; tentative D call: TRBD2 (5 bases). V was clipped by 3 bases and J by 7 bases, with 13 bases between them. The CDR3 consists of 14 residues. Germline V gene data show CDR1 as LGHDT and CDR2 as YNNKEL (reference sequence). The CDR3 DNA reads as TGTGCCAGCAGCCACTATGAGAGGGCAAATGAGCAGTTCTTC. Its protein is CASSHYERANEQFF.

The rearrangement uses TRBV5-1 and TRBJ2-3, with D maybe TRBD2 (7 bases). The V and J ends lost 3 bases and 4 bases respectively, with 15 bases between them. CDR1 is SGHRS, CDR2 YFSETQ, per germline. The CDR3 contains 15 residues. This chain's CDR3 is CASSWDYQGPDTQYF. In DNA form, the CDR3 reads TGCGCCAGCAGCTGGGACTACCAGGGGCCAGATACGCAGTATTTT.

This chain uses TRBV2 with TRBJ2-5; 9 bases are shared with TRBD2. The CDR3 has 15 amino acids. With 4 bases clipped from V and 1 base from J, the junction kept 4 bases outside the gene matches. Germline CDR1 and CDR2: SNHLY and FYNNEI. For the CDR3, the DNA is TGTGCCAGCAGTGTGGAGACTAGCGGCCAAGAGACCCAGTACTTC. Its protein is CASSVETSGQETQYF.

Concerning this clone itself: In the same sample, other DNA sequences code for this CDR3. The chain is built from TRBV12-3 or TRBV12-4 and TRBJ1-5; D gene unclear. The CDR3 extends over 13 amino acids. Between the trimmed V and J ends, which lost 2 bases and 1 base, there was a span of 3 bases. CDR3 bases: TGTGCCAGCAGTTTAATAAGCAATCAGCCCCAGCATTTT. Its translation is CASSLISNQPQHF.

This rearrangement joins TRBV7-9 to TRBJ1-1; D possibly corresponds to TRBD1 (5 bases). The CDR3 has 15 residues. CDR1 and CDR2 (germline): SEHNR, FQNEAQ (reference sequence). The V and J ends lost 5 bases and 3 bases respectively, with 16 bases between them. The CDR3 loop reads CASSLWGGRDTEAFF. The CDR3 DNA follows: TGTGCCAGCAGCCTGTGGGGCGGCCGGGACACTGAAGCTTTCTTT.

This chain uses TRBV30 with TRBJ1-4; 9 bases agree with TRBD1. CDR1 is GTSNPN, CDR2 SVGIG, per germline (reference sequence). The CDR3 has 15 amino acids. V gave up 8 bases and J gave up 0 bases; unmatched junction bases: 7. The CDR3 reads CALGQGRSTNEKLFF. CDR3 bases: TGTGCCCTGGGACAGGGACGATCAACTAATGAAAAACTGTTTTTT.

CDR3 residues: CASSNPQIRGGDKQYF. Here the CDR3 DNA reads TGTGCCAGCAGCAACCCCCAAATCAGGGGAGGCGACAAGCAGTACTTC. The chain links TRBV21-1 to TRBJ2-7. TRBV21-1 is reported as a pseudogene. The CDR3 extends over 16 amino acids.

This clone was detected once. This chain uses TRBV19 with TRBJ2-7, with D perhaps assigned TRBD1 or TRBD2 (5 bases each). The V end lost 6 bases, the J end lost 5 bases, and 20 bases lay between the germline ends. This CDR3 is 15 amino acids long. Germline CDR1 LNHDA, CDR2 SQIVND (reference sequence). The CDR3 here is CASSDSGAFGDEQYF. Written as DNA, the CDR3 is TGTGCCAGTAGCGACAGTGGGGCCTTCGGGGACGAGCAGTACTTC.

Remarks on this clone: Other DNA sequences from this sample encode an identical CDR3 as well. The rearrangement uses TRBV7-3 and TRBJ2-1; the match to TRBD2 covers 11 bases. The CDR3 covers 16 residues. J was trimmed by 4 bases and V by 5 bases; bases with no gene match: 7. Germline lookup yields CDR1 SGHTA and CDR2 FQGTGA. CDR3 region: CASSLKTSGMYNEQFF. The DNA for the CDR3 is TGTGCCAGCAGCCTAAAGACTAGCGGGATGTACAATGAGCAGTTCTTC.

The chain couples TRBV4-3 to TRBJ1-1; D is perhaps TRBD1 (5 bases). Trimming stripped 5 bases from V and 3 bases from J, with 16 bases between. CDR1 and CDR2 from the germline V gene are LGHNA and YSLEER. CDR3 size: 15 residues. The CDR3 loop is CASSNPGLADTEAFF. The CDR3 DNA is TGCGCCAGCAGCAACCCAGGGCTCGCAGACACTGAAGCTTTCTTT.

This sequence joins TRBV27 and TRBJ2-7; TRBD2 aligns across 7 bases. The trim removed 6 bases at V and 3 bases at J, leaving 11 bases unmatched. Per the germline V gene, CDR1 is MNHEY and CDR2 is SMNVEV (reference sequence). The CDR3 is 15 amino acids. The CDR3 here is CASRSLREGGYEQYF. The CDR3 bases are TGTGCCAGCAGATCCCTCAGGGAGGGAGGCTACGAGCAGTACTTC.

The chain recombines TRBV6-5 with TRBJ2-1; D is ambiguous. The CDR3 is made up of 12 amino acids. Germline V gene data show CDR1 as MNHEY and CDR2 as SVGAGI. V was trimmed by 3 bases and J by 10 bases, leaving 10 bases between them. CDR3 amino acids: CASSYPPREQFF. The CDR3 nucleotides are TGTGCCAGCAGTTATCCGCCACGGGAGCAGTTCTTC.

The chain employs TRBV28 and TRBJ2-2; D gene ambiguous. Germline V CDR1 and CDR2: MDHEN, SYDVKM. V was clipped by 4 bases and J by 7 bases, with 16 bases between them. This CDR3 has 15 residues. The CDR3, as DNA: TGTGCCAGCAGTTCTCCGGGTGAAACCATCGGGGAGCTGTTTTTT. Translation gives CASSSPGETIGELFF.

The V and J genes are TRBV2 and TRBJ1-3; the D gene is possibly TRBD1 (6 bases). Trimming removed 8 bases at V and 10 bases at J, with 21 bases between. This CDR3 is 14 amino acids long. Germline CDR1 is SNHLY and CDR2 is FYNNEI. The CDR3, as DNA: TGTGCCAGCGTTCAGCAGGGGAGGGTTAAGACCATATATTTT. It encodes CASVQQGRVKTIYF.

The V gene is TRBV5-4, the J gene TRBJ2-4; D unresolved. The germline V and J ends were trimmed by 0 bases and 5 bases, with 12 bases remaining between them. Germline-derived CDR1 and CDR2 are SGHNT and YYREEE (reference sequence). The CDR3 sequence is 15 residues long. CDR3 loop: CASSLGQAKQNIQYF. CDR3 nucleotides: TGTGCCAGCAGCTTGGGTCAGGCAAAACAAAACATTCAGTACTTC.

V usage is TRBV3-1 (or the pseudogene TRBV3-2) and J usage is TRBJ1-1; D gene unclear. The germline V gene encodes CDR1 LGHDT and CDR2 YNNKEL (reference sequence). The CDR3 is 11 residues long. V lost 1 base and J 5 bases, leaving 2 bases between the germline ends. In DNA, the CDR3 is TGTGCCAGCAGCCAAGGAACTGAAGCTTTCTTT. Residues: CASSQGTEAFF.

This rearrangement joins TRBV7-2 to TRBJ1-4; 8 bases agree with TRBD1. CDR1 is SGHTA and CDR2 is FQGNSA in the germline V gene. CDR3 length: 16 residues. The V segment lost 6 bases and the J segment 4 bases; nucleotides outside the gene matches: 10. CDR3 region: CASRRETGASNEKLFF. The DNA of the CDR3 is TGTGCCAGCAGGCGTGAGACAGGGGCGAGTAATGAAAAACTGTTTTTT.

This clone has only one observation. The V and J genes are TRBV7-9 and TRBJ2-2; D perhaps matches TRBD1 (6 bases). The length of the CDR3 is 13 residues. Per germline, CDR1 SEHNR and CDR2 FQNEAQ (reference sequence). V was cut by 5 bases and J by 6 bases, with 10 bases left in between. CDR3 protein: CASSPPGAGELFF. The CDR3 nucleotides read TGTGCCAGCAGCCCTCCAGGGGCCGGGGAGCTGTTTTTT.

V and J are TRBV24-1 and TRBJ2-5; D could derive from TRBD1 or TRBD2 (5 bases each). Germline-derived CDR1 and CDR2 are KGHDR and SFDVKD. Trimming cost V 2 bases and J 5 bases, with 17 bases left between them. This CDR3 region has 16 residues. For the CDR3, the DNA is TGTGCCACCAGTGATTGGGGCTCCGGGGCCGAGGAGACCCAGTACTTC. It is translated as CATSDWGSGAEETQYF.

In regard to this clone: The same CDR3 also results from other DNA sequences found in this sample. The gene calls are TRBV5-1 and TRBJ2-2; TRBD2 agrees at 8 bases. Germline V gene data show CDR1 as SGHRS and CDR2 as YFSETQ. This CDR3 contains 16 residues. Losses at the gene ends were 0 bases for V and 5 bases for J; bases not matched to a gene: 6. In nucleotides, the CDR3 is TGCGCCAGCAGCTTGGCCGGCGGGGGGCATACCGGGGAGCTGTTTTTT. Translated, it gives CASSLAGGGHTGELFF.

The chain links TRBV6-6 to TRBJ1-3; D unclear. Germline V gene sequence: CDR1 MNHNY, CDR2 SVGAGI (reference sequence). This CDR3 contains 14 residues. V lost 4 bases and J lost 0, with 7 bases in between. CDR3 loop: CASSFVNSGNTIYF. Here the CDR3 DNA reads TGTGCCAGCAGTTTCGTGAACTCTGGAAACACCATATATTTT.